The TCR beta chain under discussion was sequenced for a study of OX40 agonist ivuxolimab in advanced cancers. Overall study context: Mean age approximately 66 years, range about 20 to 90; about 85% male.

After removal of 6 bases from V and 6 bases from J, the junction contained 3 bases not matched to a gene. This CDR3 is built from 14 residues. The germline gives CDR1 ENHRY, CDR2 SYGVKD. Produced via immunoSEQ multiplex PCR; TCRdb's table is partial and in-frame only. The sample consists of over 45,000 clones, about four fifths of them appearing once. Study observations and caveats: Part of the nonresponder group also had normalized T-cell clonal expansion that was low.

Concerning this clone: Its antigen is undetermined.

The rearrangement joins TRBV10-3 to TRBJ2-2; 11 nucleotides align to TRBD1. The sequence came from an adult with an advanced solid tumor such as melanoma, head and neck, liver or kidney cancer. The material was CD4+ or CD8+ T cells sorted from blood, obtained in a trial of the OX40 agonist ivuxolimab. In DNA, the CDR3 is TGTGCCATCAGGGACAGGGGGCTGGCCGGGGAGCTGTTTTTT. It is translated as CAIRDRGLAGELFF.